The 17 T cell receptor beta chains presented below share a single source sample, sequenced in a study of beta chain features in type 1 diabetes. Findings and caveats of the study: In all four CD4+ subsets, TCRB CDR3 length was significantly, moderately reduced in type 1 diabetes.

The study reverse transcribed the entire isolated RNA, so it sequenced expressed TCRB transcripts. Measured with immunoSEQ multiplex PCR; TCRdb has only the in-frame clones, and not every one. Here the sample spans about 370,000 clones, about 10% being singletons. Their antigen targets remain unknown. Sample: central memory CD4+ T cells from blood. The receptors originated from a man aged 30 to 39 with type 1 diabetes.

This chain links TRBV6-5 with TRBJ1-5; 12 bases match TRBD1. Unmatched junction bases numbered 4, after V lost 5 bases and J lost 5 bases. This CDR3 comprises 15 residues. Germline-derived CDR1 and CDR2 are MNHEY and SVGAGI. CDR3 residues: CASSGGQGADQPQHF. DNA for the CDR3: TGTGCCAGCAGTGGGGGACAGGGGGCCGATCAGCCCCAGCATTTT.

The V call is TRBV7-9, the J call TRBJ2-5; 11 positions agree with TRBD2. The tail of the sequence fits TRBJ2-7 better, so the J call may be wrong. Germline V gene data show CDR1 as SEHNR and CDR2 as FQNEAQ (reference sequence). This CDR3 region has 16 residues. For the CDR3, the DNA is TGTGCCAGCAGCCCGGGACTAGCGGTTGGCGCCTACGAGCAGTACTTC. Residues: CASSPGLAVGAYEQYF.

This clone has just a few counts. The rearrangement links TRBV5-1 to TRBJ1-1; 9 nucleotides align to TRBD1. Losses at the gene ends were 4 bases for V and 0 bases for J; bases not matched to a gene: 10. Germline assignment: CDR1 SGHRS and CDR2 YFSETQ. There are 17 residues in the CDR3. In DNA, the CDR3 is TGCGCCAGCAGCACCAGTCCCGGGACAGGGATGAACACTGAAGCTTTCTTT. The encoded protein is CASSTSPGTGMNTEAFF.

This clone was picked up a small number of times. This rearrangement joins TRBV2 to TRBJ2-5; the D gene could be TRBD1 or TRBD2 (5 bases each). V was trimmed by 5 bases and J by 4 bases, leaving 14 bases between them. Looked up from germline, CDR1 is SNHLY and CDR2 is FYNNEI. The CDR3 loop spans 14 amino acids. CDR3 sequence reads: CASSPGDLLETQYF. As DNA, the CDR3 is TGTGCCAGCAGTCCCGGGGACCTCCTAGAGACCCAGTACTTC.

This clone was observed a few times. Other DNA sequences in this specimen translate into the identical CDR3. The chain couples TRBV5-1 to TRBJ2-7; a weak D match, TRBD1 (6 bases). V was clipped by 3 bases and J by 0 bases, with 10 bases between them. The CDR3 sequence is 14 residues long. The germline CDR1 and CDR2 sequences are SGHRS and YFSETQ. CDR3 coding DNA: TGCGCCAGCAGCTACGGGACATTCTCCTACGAGCAGTACTTC. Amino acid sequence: CASSYGTFSYEQYF. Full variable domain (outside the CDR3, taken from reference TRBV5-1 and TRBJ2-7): KAGVTQTPRYLIKTRGQQVTLSCSPISGHRSVSWYQQTPGQGLQFLFEYFSETQRNKGNFPGRFSGRQFSNSRSEMNVSTLELGDSALYLCASSYGTFSYEQYFGPGTRLTVT.

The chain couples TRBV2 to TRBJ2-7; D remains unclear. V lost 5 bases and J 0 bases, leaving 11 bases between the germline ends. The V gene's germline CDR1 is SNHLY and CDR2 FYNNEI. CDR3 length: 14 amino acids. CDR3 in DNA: TGTGCCAGCAGTCACTCAGAAAGCTCCTACGAGCAGTACTTC. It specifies CASSHSESSYEQYF.

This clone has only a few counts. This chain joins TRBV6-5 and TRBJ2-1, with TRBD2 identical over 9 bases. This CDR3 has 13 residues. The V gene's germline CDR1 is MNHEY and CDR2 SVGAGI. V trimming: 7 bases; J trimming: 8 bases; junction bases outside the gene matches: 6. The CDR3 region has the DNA TGTGCCAGCAAGAGGGCGGGAGGGGATGAGCAGTTCTTC. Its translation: CASKRAGGDEQFF.

Written as DNA, the CDR3 is TGTGCCAGCGGGGTCTACAATCAGCCCCAGCATTTT. It codes for CASGVYNQPQHF. This chain connects TRBV19 to TRBJ1-5; D is undetermined. CDR1 is LNHDA and CDR2 is SQIVND in the germline V gene (reference sequence). The CDR3 consists of 12 residues. With 9 bases removed from V and 3 bases from J, the gap between germline ends came to 9 bases.

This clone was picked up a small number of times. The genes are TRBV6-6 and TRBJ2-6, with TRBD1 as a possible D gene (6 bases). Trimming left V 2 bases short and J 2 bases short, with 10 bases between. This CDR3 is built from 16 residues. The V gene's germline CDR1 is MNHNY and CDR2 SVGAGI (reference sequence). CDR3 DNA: TGTGCCAGCAGTTACGCAGGGGACGCTGGGGCCAACGTCCTGACTTTC. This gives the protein CASSYAGDAGANVLTF.

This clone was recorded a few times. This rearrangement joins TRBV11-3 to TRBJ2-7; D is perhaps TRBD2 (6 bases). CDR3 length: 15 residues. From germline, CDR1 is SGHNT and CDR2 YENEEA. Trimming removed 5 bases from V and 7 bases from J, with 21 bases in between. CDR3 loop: CASSLGGVEAGEQYF. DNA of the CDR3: TGTGCCAGCAGCCTGGGGGGAGTAGAAGCCGGGGAGCAGTACTTC.

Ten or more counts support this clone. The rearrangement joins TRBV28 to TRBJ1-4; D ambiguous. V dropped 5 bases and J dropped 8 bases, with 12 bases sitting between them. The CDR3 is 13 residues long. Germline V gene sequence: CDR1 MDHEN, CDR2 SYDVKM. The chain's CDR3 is CASSPAGSEKLFF. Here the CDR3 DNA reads TGTGCCAGCAGTCCGGCCGGGAGCGAAAAACTGTTTTTT.

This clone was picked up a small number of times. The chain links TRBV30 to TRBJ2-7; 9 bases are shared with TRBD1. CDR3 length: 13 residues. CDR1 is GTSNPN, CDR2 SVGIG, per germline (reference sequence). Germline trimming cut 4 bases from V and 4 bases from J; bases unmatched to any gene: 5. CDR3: CAWIGGQGYEQYF. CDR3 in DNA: TGTGCCTGGATTGGGGGACAGGGTTACGAGCAGTACTTC.

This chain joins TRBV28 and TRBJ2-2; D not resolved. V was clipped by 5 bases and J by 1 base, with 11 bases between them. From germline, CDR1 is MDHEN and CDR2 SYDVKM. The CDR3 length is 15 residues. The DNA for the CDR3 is TGTGCCAGCAGTACAGCGAGTTTGAACACCGGGGAGCTGTTTTTT. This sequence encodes CASSTASLNTGELFF.

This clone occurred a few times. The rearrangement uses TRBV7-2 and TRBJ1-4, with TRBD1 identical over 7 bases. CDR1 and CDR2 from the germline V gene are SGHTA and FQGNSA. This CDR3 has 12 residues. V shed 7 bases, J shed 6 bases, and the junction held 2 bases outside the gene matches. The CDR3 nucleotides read TGTGCCAGCAACAGGGGTGATGAAAAACTGTTTTTT. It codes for CASNRGDEKLFF.

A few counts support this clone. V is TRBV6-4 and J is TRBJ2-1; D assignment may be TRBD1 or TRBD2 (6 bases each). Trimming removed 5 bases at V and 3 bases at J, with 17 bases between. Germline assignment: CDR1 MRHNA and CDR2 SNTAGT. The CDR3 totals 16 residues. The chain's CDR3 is CASSRDTGTLYNEQFF. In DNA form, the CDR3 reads TGTGCCAGCAGTAGAGATACAGGGACTCTCTACAATGAGCAGTTCTTC.

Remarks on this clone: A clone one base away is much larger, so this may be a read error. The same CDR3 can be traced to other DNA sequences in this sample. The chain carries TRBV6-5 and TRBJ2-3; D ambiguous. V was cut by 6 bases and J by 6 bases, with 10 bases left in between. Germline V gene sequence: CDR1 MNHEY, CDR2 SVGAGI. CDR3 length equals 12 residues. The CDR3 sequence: CASRTNGDTQYF. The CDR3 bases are TGTGCCAGCAGAACGAACGGGGATACGCAGTATTTT.

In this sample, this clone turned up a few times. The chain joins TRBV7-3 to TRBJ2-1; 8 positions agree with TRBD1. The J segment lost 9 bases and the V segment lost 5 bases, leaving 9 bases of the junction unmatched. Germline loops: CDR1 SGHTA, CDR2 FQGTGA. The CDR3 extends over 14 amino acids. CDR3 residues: CASSQGAGSGEQFF. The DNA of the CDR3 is TGTGCCAGCAGCCAGGGGGCTGGATCGGGTGAGCAGTTCTTC.